This T cell receptor beta chain appears in the sequencing data of a study of T cell responses to AZD1222 COVID-19 vaccine (dated by TCRdb to the early 2020s). About the investigation overall: AZD1222 recipients with second doses at about 4 weeks or about 12 weeks were pooled, because spike-specific TCR depth and breadth did not differ between schedules. TCR sequencing was performed for 230 to 250 trial participants, of whom some 200 were given two doses of AZD1222 and approximately 26 were given two doses of MenACWY control vaccine. Trial participants were enrolled by age into subgroups of 18-55, 56-69 and 70-plus years, and about 150, 27 and 61 TCR-sequenced participants, respectively, were included in these subgroups. General study outcomes and caveats: The 56-69-year group was small, and its depth increase did not reach significance, likely because of low power. Conclusions about previously exposed vaccinees are limited because only six or seven AZD1222 recipients were SARS-CoV-2 seropositive at baseline. The whole spike protein was spanned by vaccine-associated CD4 TCRs, and dominant responses were seen in regions 160-218 and 743-854. Because no day 14 peak-response samples were available, the repertoires could be characterized only after the peak T cell response. Reportedly, close to half of the unique spike-specific TCRs recognized epitopes lying outside the regions that are mutated in the B.1.351 and B.1.1.7 variants. After two AZD1222 doses, spike-specific TCR breadth and depth were significantly higher than at day 0 and than in MenACWY recipients. Participants were mostly white British, with more females than males. The authors suggested clonal diversity may have been underestimated.

The CDR3 covers 15 residues, taking in both the cysteine and the phenylalanine. Only the CDR3 DNA stays, 45 bases, in frame from base 1. From a lookup of the germline V gene, CDR1 and CDR2 are SGDLS and YYNGEE. V is pared back by 4 bases and J by 5 bases, with 16 bases lying between the germline termini. In the case of this clone: Its antigen is currently not known. Base qualities are not recorded, but no much larger clone differs from it by a single base.

The sample's time point label, in plain terms: baseline before first vaccination. The vaccinee samples were drawn from two UK trials, COV001 and COV002, one of which was a single-blind randomized controlled phase 2/3 trial testing AZD1222 (ChAdOx1 nCoV-19) in healthy adults. Trial participant PBMC samples were collected at day 0 and day 28 after the second dose for TCRbeta chain sequencing. The CDR3 regions of human TCRbeta chains were subjected to immunosequencing. The study's processing was this. Repertoire TCRs were checked for matches against a reference library of SARS-CoV-2-specific TCRs that had been generated using the MIRA antigen-specificity platform. Breadth meant the fraction of unique TCRs that were SARS-CoV-2-associated, whereas depth meant the fraction of total T cells that were SARS-CoV-2-associated. Each spike-specific TCR was assigned to its reactive spike region and to a CD4 or CD8 class using the MIRA data. Log10-transformed breadth and depth values were compared by one-way ANOVA with Sidak's multiple comparisons tests. TCRdb took this table from immuneACCESS and kept in-frame rearrangements with V and J called. Such tables lack part of the clones; where checked against another copy, unresolved V genes explain under half of the gap, and the rest is unexplained. The V and J calls and the clone size are those of that table, but D and trimming were determined from the DNA. The sample table records tens of thousands of clones; more than 75% of these occur just once. 22% of the sample is in the top ten clones.

The clonotype comes from an adult in good health. This sample comprised peripheral blood, obtained on day 0 of AZD1222 vaccination. The rearrangement joined TRBV9 to TRBJ2-1, with the D call perhaps TRBD1 or TRBD2, each one matching 5 bases. The sequenced DNA is TGTGCCAGCAGCACCCAGGGATTCGGGGACAATGAGCAGTTCTTC. It translates as CASSTQGFGDNEQFF.